A selection of T cell receptor beta chains follows, all from one sample in a study of cytotoxic CD8 clonotypes in ibrutinib-treated CLL. TCRdb keeps only in-frame clones here, not all; method: immunoSEQ multiplex PCR. Counted here are 35,000 to 50,000 clones, roughly 70% occurring once; the ten biggest clones make up over 9%. Sample: PBMCs, taken at disease progression, from a patient treated with ibrutinib. The receptors were gathered from a human donor with chronic lymphocytic leukemia. Both conserved end residues are part of each CDR3. The D gene is left open where the match is weak. Expanded clones are given a class, and other clones once, few, many or no size at all.

>TRBJ1-3|-|TRBV20-1|-
TGCAGTGCGTCCCTAGGAAACACCATATATTTT
CSASLGNTIYF
>TRBJ2-1|-|TRBV18|-
TGTGCCAGCTCACCACTTGGTGGGGGAGGAGACAATGAGCAGTTCTTC
CASSPLGGGGDNEQFF
>TRBJ2-1|-|TRBV9|TRBD2
TGTGCCAGCAGCGTAGCGGGGGGGCTTGATGAGCAGTTCTTC
CASSVAGGLDEQFF
>TRBJ2-1|-|TRBV19|-
TGTGCCAGTAGTACCTTCCCAGGGAATGAGCAGTTCTTC
CASSTFPGNEQFF
>TRBJ1-6|-|TRBV10-2|-
TGCGCCAGCAGTGAGTTCGAGGGCTCTTCCCTCCACTTT
CASSEFEGSSLHF
>TRBJ2-1|-|TRBV11-2|-
TGTGCCAGCAGCCCGAATACTAGAAGACCTAACAATGAGCAGTTCTTC
CASSPNTRRPNNEQFF
>TRBJ2-7|-|TRBV5-4|TRBD2
TGTGCCAGCAGCCCGGGACTAGGGGCCTACGAGCAGTACTTC
CASSPGLGAYEQYF
>TRBJ2-2|-|TRBV11-2|-
TGTGCCAGCAGCCTAACGCCCGGGGAGCTGTTTTTT
CASSLTPGELFF
>TRBJ2-3|few|TRBV5-4|TRBD2
TGTGCCAGCAGCTTGGGTAGCGGGGGTTGGGATACGCAGTATTTT
CASSLGSGGWDTQYF
>TRBJ2-2|-|TRBV6-5|-
TGTGCCAGCAGTTTAGGGTTCGCCGGGGAGCTGTTTTTT
CASSLGFAGELFF
>TRBJ1-4|-|TRBV2|-
TGTGCCAGCAGTTTCCGGGACATTTATGAAAAACTGTTTTTT
CASSFRDIYEKLFF
>TRBJ2-2|few|TRBV13|-
TGTGCCAGCAGCATCACGTGGATCAGGCAGCGACAGAACACCGGGGAGCTGTTTTTT
CASSITWIRQRQNTGELFF
>TRBJ2-1|-|TRBV7-6|-
TGTGCCAGCAGCTTAGCCCGGGCCGAGCCCTACAATGAGCAGTTCTTC
CASSLARAEPYNEQFF
>TRBJ2-3|-|TRBV19|-
TGTGCCAGTAGTATAGAGAAAGATACGCAGTATTTT
CASSIEKDTQYF
>TRBJ2-7|-|TRBV27|-
TGTGCCAGCATCCCTAACGGGGAAATGGGTTCCTACGAGCAGTACTTC
CASIPNGEMGSYEQYF
>TRBJ2-4|-|TRBV10-3|TRBD2
TGTGCCATCAGTGCGAACGTCGCGGGAGGGGGAAACATTCAGTACTTC
CAISANVAGGGNIQYF
>TRBJ1-3|few|TRBV2|-
TGTGCCAGCAAGCGCAGAAGCACTGGAAACACCATATATTTT
CASKRRSTGNTIYF
>TRBJ2-7|-|TRBV6-5|-
TGTGCCAGCAGTTACAAGGTAGACAGCGCCTACGAGCAGTACTTC
CASSYKVDSAYEQYF
>TRBJ2-1|-|TRBV29-1|TRBD2
TGCAGCGTTTCCGGGACTAGTCGTCACAATGAGCAGTTCTTC
CSVSGTSRHNEQFF